The 8 T cell receptor beta chains reported below all come from one sample, sequenced in a study of cytomegalovirus exposure and HLA in healthy donors. In the PCR, 60 Vbeta and 13 Jbeta primers were used. Libraries were prepared by immunoSEQ multiplex PCR; TCRdb keeps only in-frame clonotypes and omits some of them. The sample gives roughly 100,000 clones, 12% to 15% of which show up once; 0.83% is in the top ten. Source material: PBMCs. These receptor sequences come from a female donor in good health and CMV-seronegative.

The chain has TRBV5-6 and TRBJ1-3, with 9 bases identical to TRBD1. V was clipped by 6 bases and J by 2 bases; unmatched bases: 3. CDR3 length equals 14 residues. Per the germline V gene, CDR1 is SGHDT and CDR2 is YYEEEE. CDR3 sequence: CASTWTGAGNTIYF. The CDR3 bases are TGTGCCAGCACCTGGACAGGGGCTGGAAACACCATATATTTT. Supplemented by reference TRBV5-6 and TRBJ1-3, the full variable domain reads DAGVTQSPTHLIKTRGQQVTLRCSPKSGHDTVSWYQQALGQGPQFIFQYYEEEERQRGNFPDRFSGHQFPNYSSELNVNALLLGDSALYLCASTWTGAGNTIYFGEGSWLTVV.

The chain links TRBV11-2 to TRBJ1-4; no definite D call. The CDR3 loop spans 17 amino acids. Germline values: CDR1 SGHAT, CDR2 FQNNGV. V was pared by 4 bases and J by 10 bases, with 25 bases between. The CDR3 spells CASSSGFMVQARSKLFF. The CDR3 DNA sequence: TGTGCCAGCAGCTCTGGTTTCATGGTGCAGGCCCGTTCAAAACTGTTTTTT.

The chain joins TRBV18 to TRBJ2-7; 9 bases match TRBD2. CDR1 is KGHSH, CDR2 LQKENI, per germline. Unmatched junction bases numbered 22, after V lost 2 bases and J lost 2 bases. The CDR3 contains 21 residues. As DNA, the CDR3 is TGTGCCAGCTCACCATCTGACCACTGGCGGGCTAGCGGGAAAGAAACCTACGAGCAGTACTTC. This codes for CASSPSDHWRASGKETYEQYF.

This clone showed up just a few times. J is TRBJ2-4 and V is TRBV5-8; a weak D match, TRBD1 (5 bases). This CDR3 is 12 amino acids long. Looked up from germline, CDR1 is SGHTS and CDR2 is YDEGEE. The ends were cut back, 7 bases at V and 6 bases at J, with 11 bases in the middle. CDR3 in amino acids: CASHRLPNIQYF. In DNA, the CDR3 is TGTGCCAGCCACAGGTTACCAAACATTCAGTACTTC.

This clone was picked up a small number of times. The genes are TRBV7-2 and TRBJ1-1, with TRBD1 matching over 10 bases. CDR1 is SGHTA, CDR2 FQGNSA, per germline. The CDR3 runs to 15 residues. Unmatched junction bases numbered 7, after V lost 5 bases and J lost 4 bases. This chain's CDR3 is CASSAQRQGATEAFF. DNA of the CDR3: TGTGCCAGCAGCGCACAAAGACAGGGGGCCACTGAAGCTTTCTTT.

This clone was recorded a few times. CDR3 protein: CAWSVWGAGYTF. The CDR3 DNA reads TGTGCCTGGAGTGTGTGGGGAGCCGGCTACACCTTC. This chain connects TRBV30 to TRBJ1-2, with D uncertain. Trimming stripped 0 bases from V and 8 bases from J, with 10 bases between. Germline values: CDR1 GTSNPN, CDR2 SVGIG (reference sequence). The CDR3 length is 12 residues.

The chain couples TRBV5-4 to TRBJ1-1; the match to TRBD1 covers 8 bases. The CDR3 contains 15 residues. The junction had 13 bases not matched to a gene; V was cut back by 2 bases and J by 10 bases. Germline-derived CDR1 and CDR2 are SGHNT and YYREEE (reference sequence). The CDR3 sequence: CASSLSSQGASRAFF. The CDR3 nucleotides read TGTGCCAGCAGCTTATCTTCGCAGGGGGCGTCCCGAGCTTTCTTT. Full variable domain (rest looked up from reference TRBV5-4 and TRBJ1-1): ETGVTQSPTHLIKTRGQQVTLRCSSQSGHNTVSWYQQALGQGPQFIFQYYREEENGRGNFPPRFSGLQFPNYSSELNVNALELDDSALYLCASSLSSQGASRAFFGQGTRLTVV.

There are a few counts of this clone. This chain links TRBV14 with TRBJ1-2; 7 bases match TRBD1. Germline assignment: CDR1 SGHDN and CDR2 FVKESK. V was clipped by 3 bases and J by 7 bases; unmatched bases: 5. The CDR3 runs to 13 residues. DNA for the CDR3: TGTGCCAGCAGCCAGCAAGGGGGCAGTGGCTACACCTTC. Encoded protein: CASSQQGGSGYTF.